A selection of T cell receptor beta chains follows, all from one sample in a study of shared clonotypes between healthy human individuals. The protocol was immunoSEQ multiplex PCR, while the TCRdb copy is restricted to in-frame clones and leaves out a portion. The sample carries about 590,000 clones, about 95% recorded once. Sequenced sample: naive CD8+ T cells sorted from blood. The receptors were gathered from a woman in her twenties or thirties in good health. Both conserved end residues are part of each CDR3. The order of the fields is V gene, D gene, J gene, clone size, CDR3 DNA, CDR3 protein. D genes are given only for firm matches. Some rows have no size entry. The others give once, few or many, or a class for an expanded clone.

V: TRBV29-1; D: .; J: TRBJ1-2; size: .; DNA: TGCAGCGTGGTAGGGGATGGCTACACCTTC; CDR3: CSVVGDGYTF
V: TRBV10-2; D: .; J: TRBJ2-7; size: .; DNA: TGCGCCAGCAGAATGGACACGGCTATCTACGAGCAGTACTTC; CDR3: CASRMDTAIYEQYF
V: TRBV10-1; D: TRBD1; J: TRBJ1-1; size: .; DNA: TGCGCCAGCAAGACAGGGTTGGACACTGAAGCTTTCTTT; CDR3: CASKTGLDTEAFF
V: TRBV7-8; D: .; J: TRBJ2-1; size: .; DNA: TGTGCCAGCAGCTTCACGGGGTCTGTGAATGAGCAGTTCTTC; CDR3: CASSFTGSVNEQFF
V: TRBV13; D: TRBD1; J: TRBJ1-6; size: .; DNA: TGTGCCAGCAGCCAGGGACAGCTCCCTCCACCCCTCCACTTT; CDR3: CASSQGQLPPPLHF
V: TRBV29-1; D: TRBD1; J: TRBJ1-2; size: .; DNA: TGCAGCGTTGCTACAGGGGGTTCGTATGGCTACACCTTC; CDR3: CSVATGGSYGYTF
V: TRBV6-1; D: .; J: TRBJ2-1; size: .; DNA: TGTGCCAGTCAGGGGGAGGATGAGCAGTTCTTC; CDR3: CASQGEDEQFF
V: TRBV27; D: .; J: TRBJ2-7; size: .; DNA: TGTGCCAGCAGTCTAGCGAGGGGGGCGCTGTACGAGCAGTACTTC; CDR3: CASSLARGALYEQYF
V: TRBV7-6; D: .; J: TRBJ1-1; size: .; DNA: TGTGCCAGCAGCTTAGGCAGTGAAGCTTTCTTT; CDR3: CASSLGSEAFF
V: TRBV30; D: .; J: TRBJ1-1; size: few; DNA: TGTGCCTGGAGTATGGGGGGAACTGAAGCTTTCTTT; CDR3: CAWSMGGTEAFF
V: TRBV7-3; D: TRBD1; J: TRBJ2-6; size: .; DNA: TGTGCCAGCAGCAAAATGGGGGACAGGGGTTACTCTGGGGCCAACGTCCTGACTTTC; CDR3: CASSKMGDRGYSGANVLTF
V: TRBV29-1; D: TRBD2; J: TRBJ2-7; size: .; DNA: TGCAGCGTTGGAGGGCTAGCGGTCTACGAGCAGTACTTC; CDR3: CSVGGLAVYEQYF
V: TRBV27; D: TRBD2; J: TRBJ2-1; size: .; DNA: TGTGCCAGCAGTATAACCGGGACTAGCTGGTATGAGCAGTTCTTC; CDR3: CASSITGTSWYEQFF
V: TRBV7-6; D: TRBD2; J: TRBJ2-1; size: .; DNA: TGTGCCAGCAGCGCTAGCTCCGGGACTAGCGGAGAGGAAGGGTACAATGAGCAGTTCTTC; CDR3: CASSASSGTSGEEGYNEQFF
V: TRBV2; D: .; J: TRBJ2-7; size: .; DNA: TGTGCCAGCAGTGTAGGGGCCCCGTTGGGGGTGGTCGAGCAGTACTTC; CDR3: CASSVGAPLGVVEQYF
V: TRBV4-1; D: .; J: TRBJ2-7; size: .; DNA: TGCGCCAGCAGCCGGACCGAAGGGGAGTACGAGCAGTACTTC; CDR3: CASSRTEGEYEQYF
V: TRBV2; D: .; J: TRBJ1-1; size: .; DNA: TGTGCCAGCAGTTTACCGATGGAAGCTTTCTTT; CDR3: CASSLPMEAFF
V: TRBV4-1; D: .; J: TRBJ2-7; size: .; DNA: TGCGCCAGCAGCCACCAGGGTCCTAACTACGAGCAGTACTTC; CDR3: CASSHQGPNYEQYF
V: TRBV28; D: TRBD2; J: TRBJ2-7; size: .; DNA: TGTGCCAGCAGTTTGGGACTAGCGGATAGCTCCTACGAGCAGTACTTC; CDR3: CASSLGLADSSYEQYF
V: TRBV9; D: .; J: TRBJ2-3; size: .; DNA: TGTGCCAGCAGCCCCCCCACAGATACGCAGTATTTT; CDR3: CASSPPTDTQYF
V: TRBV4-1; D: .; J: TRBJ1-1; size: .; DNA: TGCGCCAGCAGCCAAGGATCTGAAGCTTTCTTT; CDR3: CASSQGSEAFF
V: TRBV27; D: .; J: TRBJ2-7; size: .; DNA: TGTGCCAGCACAGGGGACCAATCCTACGAGCAGTACTTC; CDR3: CASTGDQSYEQYF